Listed below are T cell receptor beta chains from one sample, sequenced in a study of T-cell memory formation after mild COVID-19. TCRdb analysed the 5' RACE reads with MiXCR anew, one entry per CDR3 protein. The repertoire holds about 180,000 distinct CDR3 sequences, with under 20% as singletons. Sample: PBMCs or a T cell subset sorted from them (not recorded which). All receptors come from an adult woman who had mild COVID-19 (a few samples of this study predate the infection). Cell type and time point are not known. The CDR3 runs from the conserved cysteine through the conserved F or W. A D gene is named only where the DNA matches it firmly. Clone size is stated in some rows and not others, as once, few, many or a class when expanded.

>TRBV7-2|-|TRBD2|TRBJ2-1|15
CASSPPPGLVTEQFF
TGTGCCAGCAGCCCACCACCGGGACTAGTGACTGAGCAGTTCTTC
>TRBV5-1|-|TRBD1|TRBJ2-7|13
CASSLGNRGEQYF
TGCGCCAGCAGCTTAGGAAACAGGGGCGAGCAGTACTTC
>TRBV5-4|-|-|TRBJ2-2|13
CASSLDRTGELFF
TGTGCCAGCAGCCTCGACAGAACCGGGGAGCTGTTTTTT
>TRBV30|few|TRBD2|TRBJ2-1|14
CASSTSGSPNEQFF
TGTGCCTCTTCTACTAGCGGGAGTCCGAATGAGCAGTTCTTC
>TRBV28|few|-|TRBJ1-6|13
CASSPRMGSPLHF
TGTGCCAGCAGTCCCCGGATGGGTTCACCCCTCCACTTT
>TRBV5-1|-|TRBD1|TRBJ2-1|15
CASSFRDRAWNEQFF
TGCGCCAGCAGCTTCCGGGACAGGGCATGGAATGAGCAGTTCTTC
>TRBV7-2|-|-|TRBJ2-2|18
CASSLSTWTVANTGELFF
TGTGCCAGCAGCTTGAGTACGTGGACCGTCGCGAACACCGGGGAGCTGTTTTTT
>TRBV12-3/TRBV12-4|many|-|TRBJ2-7|14
CASSSPVLLYEQYF
TGTGCCAGCAGTTCCCCCGTCCTCCTCTACGAGCAGTACTTC
>TRBV15|-|TRBD2|TRBJ2-2|14
CATKGGGDTGELFF
TGTGCCACCAAGGGCGGGGGAGACACCGGGGAGCTGTTTTTT
>TRBV12-3/TRBV12-4|few|-|TRBJ1-5|13
CASSWAGNQPQHF
TGTGCCAGCAGTTGGGCCGGGAATCAGCCCCAGCATTTT
>TRBV4-1|-|TRBD1|TRBJ1-1|13
CASRTTGETEAFF
TGCGCCAGCAGGACAACAGGGGAGACTGAAGCTTTCTTT
>TRBV5-1|many|-|TRBJ2-1|15
CASSQDRPSYNEQFF
TGCGCCAGCAGCCAAGACAGACCTTCCTACAATGAGCAGTTCTTC
>TRBV9|-|-|TRBJ2-7|17
CASSVGGGTAPRSEQYF
TGTGCCAGCAGCGTAGGGGGAGGGACAGCACCTCGGTCGGAGCAGTACTTC
>TRBV12-3/TRBV12-4|-|-|TRBJ2-5|13
CASTRASQETQYF
TGTGCCAGCACAAGGGCATCACAAGAGACCCAGTACTTC
>TRBV20-1|few|-|TRBJ2-3|12
CSALRSTDTQYF
TGCAGTGCTCTGAGAAGCACAGATACGCAGTATTTT
>TRBV6-6|few|TRBD2|TRBJ2-7|15
CASRREGLAHYEQYF
TGTGCCAGCAGGCGAGAAGGACTAGCGCACTACGAGCAGTACTTC
>TRBV6-6|many|TRBD1|TRBJ2-7|19
CASSYSELLSGTGIGEQYF
TGTGCCAGCAGTTACTCGGAACTACTTTCCGGGACAGGGATTGGCGAGCAGTACTTC